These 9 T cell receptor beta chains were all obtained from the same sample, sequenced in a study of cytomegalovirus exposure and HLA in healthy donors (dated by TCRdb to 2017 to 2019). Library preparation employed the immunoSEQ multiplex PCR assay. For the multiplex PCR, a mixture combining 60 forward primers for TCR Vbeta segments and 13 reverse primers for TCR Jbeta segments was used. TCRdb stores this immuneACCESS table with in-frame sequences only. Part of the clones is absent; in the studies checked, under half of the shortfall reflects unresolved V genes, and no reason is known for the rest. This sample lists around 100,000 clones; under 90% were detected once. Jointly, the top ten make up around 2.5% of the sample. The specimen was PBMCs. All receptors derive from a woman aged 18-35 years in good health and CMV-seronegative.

CDR3 sequence reads: CASSLDTGDTEAFF. CDR3 coding DNA: TGTGCCAGCAGCCTTGACACAGGGGACACTGAAGCTTTCTTT. The chain combines TRBV6-5 with TRBJ1-1, with 7 nucleotides matching TRBD1. The CDR3 runs 14 residues. Unmatched junction bases numbered 7, after V lost 6 bases and J lost 3 bases. Per germline, CDR1 MNHEY and CDR2 SVGAGI.

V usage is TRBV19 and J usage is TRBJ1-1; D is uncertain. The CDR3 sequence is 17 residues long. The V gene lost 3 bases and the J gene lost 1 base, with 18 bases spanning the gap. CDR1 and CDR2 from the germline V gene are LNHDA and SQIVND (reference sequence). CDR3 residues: CASSITTPWSANTEAFF. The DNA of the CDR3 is TGTGCCAGTAGTATCACCACCCCGTGGAGCGCGAACACTGAAGCTTTCTTT.

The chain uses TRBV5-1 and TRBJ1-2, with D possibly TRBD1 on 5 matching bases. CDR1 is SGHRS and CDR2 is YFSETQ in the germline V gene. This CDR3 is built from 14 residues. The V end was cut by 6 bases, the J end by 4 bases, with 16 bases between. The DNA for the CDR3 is TGCGCCAGCATGACAGACGTGTCGGCCTATGGCTACACCTTC. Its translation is CASMTDVSAYGYTF.

The CDR3 loop reads CASSPEDGNEKLFF. In DNA form, the CDR3 reads TGTGCCAGCTCACCTGAGGACGGGAACGAAAAACTGTTTTTT. This rearrangement joins TRBV18 to TRBJ1-4; the D is unclear. The V and J ends lost 3 bases and 8 bases respectively, with 13 bases between them. There are 14 residues in the CDR3. Germline loops: CDR1 KGHSH, CDR2 LQKENI.

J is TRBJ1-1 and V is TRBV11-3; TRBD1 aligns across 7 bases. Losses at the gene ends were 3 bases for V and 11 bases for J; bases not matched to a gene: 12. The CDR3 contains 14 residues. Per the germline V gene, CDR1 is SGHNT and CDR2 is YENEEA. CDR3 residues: CASSLRGGKGGAFF. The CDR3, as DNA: TGTGCCAGCAGCTTGAGAGGGGGCAAAGGCGGGGCTTTCTTT. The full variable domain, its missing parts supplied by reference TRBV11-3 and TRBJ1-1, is EAGVVQSPRYKIIEKKQPVAFWCNPISGHNTLYWYLQNLGQGPELLIRYENEEAVDDSQLPKDRFSAERLKGVDSTLKIQPAELGDSAVYLCASSLRGGKGGAFFGQGTRLTVV.

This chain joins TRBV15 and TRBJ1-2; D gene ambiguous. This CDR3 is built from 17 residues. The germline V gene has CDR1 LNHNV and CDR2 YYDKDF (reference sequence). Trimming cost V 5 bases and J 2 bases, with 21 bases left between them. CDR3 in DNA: TGTGCCACCAGCCGGAGAAGCGATTCCGTGGCAAACTATGGCTACACCTTC. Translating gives CATSRRSDSVANYGYTF.

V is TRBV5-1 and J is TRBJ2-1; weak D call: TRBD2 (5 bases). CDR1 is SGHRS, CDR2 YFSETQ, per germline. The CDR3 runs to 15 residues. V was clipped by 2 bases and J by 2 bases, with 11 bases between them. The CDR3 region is CASSLGEGPYNEQFF. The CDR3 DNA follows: TGCGCCAGCAGCTTAGGAGAGGGCCCCTACAATGAGCAGTTCTTC.

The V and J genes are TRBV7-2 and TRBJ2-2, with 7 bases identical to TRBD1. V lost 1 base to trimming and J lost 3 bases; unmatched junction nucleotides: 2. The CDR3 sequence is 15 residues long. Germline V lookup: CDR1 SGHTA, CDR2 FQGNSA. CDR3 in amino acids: CASSLVGGDTGELFF. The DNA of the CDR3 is TGTGCCAGCAGCTTAGTAGGGGGCGACACCGGGGAGCTGTTTTTT.

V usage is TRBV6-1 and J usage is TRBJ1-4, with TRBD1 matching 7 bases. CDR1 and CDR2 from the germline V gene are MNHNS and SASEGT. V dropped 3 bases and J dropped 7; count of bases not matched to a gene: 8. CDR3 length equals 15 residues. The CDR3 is CASSEGTVVVEKLFF. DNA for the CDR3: TGTGCCAGCAGTGAGGGGACAGTGGTGGTTGAAAAACTGTTTTTT.